This T cell receptor beta chain is from a study of CD8 T cells in Susac syndrome (dated by TCRdb to the late 2010s). Looking at the study overall: Among the sequenced Susac syndrome patients, more than five had clinically active disease and fewer than 10 were in clinical remission. At blood withdrawal, Susac syndrome patients were either therapy-naive, taking corticosteroids (in some cases with IVIg as well), or taking IVIg alone. Whether CD8+ T cell activation and differentiation in Susac syndrome was antigen driven was tested using repertoire sequencing. The clonality of the CD8+ T cell repertoire was compared across 12 healthy donors, around 14 Susac syndrome patients and under 18 multiple sclerosis patients.

RNA was extracted using the RNeasy kit, and about 0.5 to 1 ug of the RNA was reverse transcribed with random hexamers. TCR beta CDR3 regions were amplified with the immunoSEQ multiplex PCR assay covering 54 Vbeta and 13 Jbeta segments. Bias from PCR amplification was corrected by using a synthetic template baseline for primer optimization and for computational correction. As for the original processing: Only productive sequences were kept, with reads annotated to V, D and J genes according to IMGT and analyzed in immunoSEQ Analyzer. Clonality was calculated as one minus the Shannon entropy normalized by log2 of the number of productive unique sequences. For each patient and control, public and private clones were evaluated among the 100 most prevalent clones. Susac-specific clones were defined as absent from healthy and MS cohorts, some 1,000 published viral clones and other ImmuneACCESS disease sequences. TCRdb passed the public sequencing reads through fastp at Q25 and MiXCR, retaining productive beta sequences. Entries are consolidated by CDR3 protein sequence, retaining the most common genes and DNA. Here the V and J calls rest on TCRdb's processing, not on the authors' analysis. Across this sample there are about 130,000 distinct CDR3 sequences, with about 93% seen only once. The ten largest clones represent more than 0.2% of the sample.

On this clonotype itself: The target of this receptor is not known. No base quality information exists; no much larger clone differs at one position.

From the cysteine up to the phenylalanine, the CDR3 has a length of 12 residues. CDR3 DNA is the only sequence kept; it has 36 bases, read in frame from the first base. V is pared back by 0 bases and J by 6 bases, with 6 bases lying between the germline termini. Taken from the germline V gene (reference sequence), the CDR1 and CDR2 loops are LNHNV and YYDKDF. General study outcomes and caveats: Roughly 15 and five Susac-specific public clones were found in the total CD8+ and CD8+ TEMRA repertoires, respectively. The number of individuals in the TCR sequencing and HLA analysis was recognized as being relatively small. CD8+ repertoires in Susac syndrome showed clonal expansion, which was highest in CD8+ TEMRA cells and was greater in clinically active patients than in remitting patients.

Peripheral blood CD8+ and CD4+ T cells from healthy donors, Susac syndrome patients and multiple sclerosis patients were profiled using high-throughput TCR beta sequencing. The Susac syndrome patients fulfilled recently defined diagnostic criteria for either definite or probable disease. Bulk CD8+ and CD4+ T cells were purified by magnetic negative isolation, while CD8+ TEMRA cells were enriched using FACS. Blood was collected in EDTA tubes and processed within 24 hours, with PBMCs isolated through density gradient centrifugation. PBMCs destined for TCR sequencing were cryopreserved in liquid nitrogen and later thawed in a 37 °C water bath. The sorted or isolated CD4+, CD8+ and CD8+ TEMRA cells had a purity of 90% or higher.

This clonotype was sampled from a human donor with Susac syndrome. The rearrangement combines TRBV15 with TRBJ2-7; the D gene cannot be resolved reliably. Sequenced input: CD8+ T cells from PBMCs. The CDR3 in this case is CATSRDAVEQYF. The sequence in DNA is TGTGCCACCAGCAGAGATGCAGTCGAGCAGTACTTC.